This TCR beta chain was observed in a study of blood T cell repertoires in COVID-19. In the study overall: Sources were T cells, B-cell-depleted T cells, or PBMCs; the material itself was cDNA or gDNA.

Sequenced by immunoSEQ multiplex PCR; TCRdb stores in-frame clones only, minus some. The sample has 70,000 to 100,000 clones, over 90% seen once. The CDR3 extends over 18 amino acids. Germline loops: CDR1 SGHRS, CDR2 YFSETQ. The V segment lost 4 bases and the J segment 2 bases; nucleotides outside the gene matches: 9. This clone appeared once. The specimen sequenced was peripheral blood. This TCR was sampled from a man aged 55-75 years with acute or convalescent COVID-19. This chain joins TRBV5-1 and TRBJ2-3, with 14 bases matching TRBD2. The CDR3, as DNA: TGCGCCAGCAGCCTCGGGACTAGCGGGAGTATGAACACAGATACGCAGTATTTT. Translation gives CASSLGTSGSMNTDTQYF.